The sequence of this TCR beta chain was determined in a study of graft-versus-host responses after intestinal transplantation (dated by TCRdb to about 2021). A note on the overall study: Multivisceral, liver-intestinal, or isolated intestinal transplants were received by the recipients. Every recipient was given anti-thymocyte globulin induction, then maintenance tacrolimus and steroids for 3 to 4 years. After intestinal transplantation, graft-versus-host and host-versus-graft alloreactive T cell clones in the graft, circulation and bone marrow were tracked using bulk TCR-beta CDR3 sequencing. Donor T cell macrochimerism was defined as a peak of at least 4% donor T cells among recipient peripheral blood mononuclear cells. Alloreactive clones were identified by sequencing pre-transplant mixed lymphocyte reaction products and comparing them with unstimulated pre-transplant donor and recipient T cells. Rather than being sequenced by the commercial service, samples from a few later patients were sequenced in-house on an Illumina MiSeq and processed with MiXCR. The cohort enrolled 20 to 30 intestinal transplant recipients including one retransplant, and a few patients lacking pretransplant specimens were excluded. Here is what the overall study found, with its caveats: GvH clones were detected in recipient bone marrow, and some appeared earlier in ileal mucosa or blood, consistent with an intestinal mucosal origin. High GvH to HvG T cell clonal ratios were observed in the allografts of patients with donor T cell macrochimerism. Peak levels of circulating GvH clones were associated with declines in HvG clones early after transplant. The relatively low number and heterogeneity of intestinal transplant patients limited the conclusions.

The CDR3 has 14 amino acids, counting the end cysteine and phenylalanine. This entry keeps only the CDR3 DNA: 42 bases, framed from base 1. V and J are trimmed by 3 bases and 1 base, and the gene matches miss 3 bases of the junction. According to the germline V gene (reference sequence), CDR1 reads SEHNR and CDR2 reads FQNEAQ. About this clone: No antigen is known for it. The record has no base qualities; no much larger clone is one base away.

The library was generated by the immunoSEQ multiplex PCR assay. For most patients, genomic DNA was isolated with the Qiagen DNeasy Blood and Tissue Kit and sent frozen to Adaptive Biotechnologies for TCR sequencing. High-throughput TCR-beta CDR3 sequencing of genomic DNA from most patients was performed by Adaptive Biotechnologies. The authors processed their data as follows. Adaptive's ImmunoSEQ software was the source of the TCR sequencing data for 15 to 20 patients, while three other patients were processed with MiXCR and VDJtools. To correct CD4 versus CD8 sorting errors, any sequence found in both subsets at a frequency ratio below 5:1 was removed. CDR3 nucleotide sequences shared between donor and recipient were removed because the origin of such sequences could not be assigned. To count as alloreactive, a clone needed at least 2-fold expansion over unstimulated cells and a minimum CFSE-low frequency of 0.002% (template counts) or 0.001% (read counts). Clones were considered mappable if detected in sequenced pre-transplant spleen, lymph node, or MLR CFSE-low populations of the donor or recipient. Cumulative frequency of alloreactive clones was calculated as a percentage of all sequences weighted by copy number. As stored in TCRdb, this immuneACCESS dataset retains in-frame rearrangements with V and J assigned. A fraction of the clones does not appear; measured against another copy, unresolved V genes explain less than half of the discrepancy, and the remainder lacks a known reason. That table gives V, J and clone size, and the DNA gave D and trimming. A total of about 50,000 clones appear in this sample, around nine tenths of them only once. The biggest ten clones account for 2% to 2.5% of the sample.

The sample's time point label, decoded: cells obtained before transplantation from donor or recipient. CD3+CD4+ and CD3+CD8+ populations were FACS-sorted from unstimulated pre-transplant donor and recipient cells taken from spleen or lymph nodes. The rearranged chain carries TRBV7-9 and TRBJ2-7; a stretch of 7 junction bases matches TRBD1. Sequenced here: unstimulated CD4+ T cells sorted from spleen or lymph node cells, sampled before transplant. The TCR originated in a human donor who was the organ donor for an intestinal transplant. The DNA sequence reads TGTGCCAGCAGCTTTCGGGACAGATCCTACGAGCAGTACTTC. This encodes CASSFRDRSYEQYF.